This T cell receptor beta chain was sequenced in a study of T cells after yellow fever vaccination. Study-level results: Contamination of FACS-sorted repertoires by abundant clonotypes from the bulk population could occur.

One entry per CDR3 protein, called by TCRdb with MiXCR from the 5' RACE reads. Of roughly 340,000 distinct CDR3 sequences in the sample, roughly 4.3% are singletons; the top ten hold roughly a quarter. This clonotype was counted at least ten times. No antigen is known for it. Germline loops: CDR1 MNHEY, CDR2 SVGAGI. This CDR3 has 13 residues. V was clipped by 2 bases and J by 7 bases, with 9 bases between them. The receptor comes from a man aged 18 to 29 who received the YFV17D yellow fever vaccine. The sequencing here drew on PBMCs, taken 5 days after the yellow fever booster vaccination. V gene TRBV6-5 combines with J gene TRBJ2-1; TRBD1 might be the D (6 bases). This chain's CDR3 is CASSYGGLNEQFF. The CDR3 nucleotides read TGTGCCAGCAGTTACGGGGGCCTGAATGAGCAGTTCTTC.